A single sample gave rise to the 4 T cell receptor beta chains below, sequenced in a study of T-cell memory formation after mild COVID-19 (dated by TCRdb to the early 2020s). The library was prepared using 5' RACE. Data came from an Illumina NovaSeq 6000. Clones were called with MiXCR by TCRdb after fastp trimmed the public reads at Q25, and only in-frame beta chains were retained. Every distinct CDR3 protein forms one entry, paired with its most common genes and DNA. The sample table contains 65,000 to 100,000 distinct CDR3 sequences; only one count was recorded for over 10% of them. The top ten constitute 35% to 50% of the sample. Sequenced sample: PBMCs or a T cell subset sorted from them (not recorded which). Receptor source: a man younger than 35 who had mild COVID-19 (a few samples of this study predate the infection). The sample titles of this study are shuffled in the database, so cell type and time point are left out; the donor was told from shared clones.

The V and J genes are TRBV10-3 and TRBJ1-2; 8 positions agree with TRBD1. This CDR3 spans 13 amino acids. V was clipped by 4 bases and J by 8 bases; unmatched bases: 6. Germline V gene lookup returns CDR1 ENHRY and CDR2 SYGVKD. The CDR3 reads CAISGGQGRGYTF. Written as DNA, the CDR3 is TGTGCCATCAGTGGTGGACAGGGCCGGGGCTACACCTTC.

The rearrangement links TRBV27 to TRBJ1-1; D remains ambiguous. The CDR3 totals 17 residues. In germline, CDR1 is MNHEY, CDR2 SMNVEV (reference sequence). The V end was cut by 6 bases, the J end by 1 base, with 21 bases between. This CDR3 is CASSVRILRGTNTEAFF. In nucleotides, the CDR3 is TGTGCCAGCAGCGTGCGGATATTACGGGGTACGAACACTGAAGCTTTCTTT.

At least ten counts were recorded for this clonotype. This chain uses TRBV4-1 with TRBJ1-1; TRBD1 agrees at 10 bases. Germline V gene lookup returns CDR1 MGHRA and CDR2 YSYEKL. This CDR3 has 14 residues. Unmatched junction bases numbered 8, after V lost 1 base and J lost 12 bases. CDR3 in DNA: TGCGCCAGCAGCCAAGTGGGGACAGGGGAGAATCCTTTCTTT. Protein sequence: CASSQVGTGENPFF.

This clonotype has only a few counts. The rearrangement links TRBV7-9 to TRBJ2-7; either TRBD1 or TRBD2 may supply D (5 bases each). Germline lookup yields CDR1 SEHNR and CDR2 FQNEAQ (reference sequence). This CDR3 region has 12 residues. Trimming removed 6 bases at V and 2 bases at J, with 8 bases between. The CDR3 DNA sequence: TGTGCCAGCAGTACGGGACCCTACGAGCAGTACGTC. Amino acid sequence: CASSTGPYEQYV.